These 22 T cell receptor beta chains share one sample of origin, sequenced in a study of response to subunit inactivated influenza vaccine. MiXCR was run by TCRdb on the RT-PCR reads, yielding one entry per CDR3 protein. Of 160,000 or so distinct CDR3 sequences in the sample, approximately 11% were seen once. Material: non-naive T cells sorted from PBMCs, obtained roughly 47 days after vaccination. Source of these receptors: a man aged 50 to 59 who received an inactivated influenza vaccine.

This clonotype came up a few times. This chain connects TRBV11-2 to TRBJ2-7; D gene unclear. Trimming shortened V by 5 bases and J by 6 bases, and 14 bases separated the two germline ends. CDR1 and CDR2 (germline): SGHAT, FQNNGV. CDR3 length: 13 residues. The CDR3, as DNA: TGTGCCAGCAGCGAAAGTAACCTGGGCGAGCAGTACTTC. This codes for CASSESNLGEQYF.

This clonotype was picked up many times. This chain joins TRBV20-1 and TRBJ2-7; D possibly matches TRBD1 or TRBD2 (5 bases each). Germline loops: CDR1 DFQATT, CDR2 SNEGSKA (reference sequence). V lost 5 bases and J lost 6, with 20 bases in between. The CDR3 has 14 amino acids. The CDR3: CSASWSGRTLEQYF. The CDR3 nucleotides are TGCAGTGCTTCGTGGTCGGGACGAACTCTCGAGCAGTACTTC.

The chain joins TRBV6-2 or TRBV6-3 to TRBJ2-3; D uncertain. Trimming cost V 2 bases and J 9 bases, with 18 bases left between them. Germline assignment: CDR1 MNHEY and CDR2 SVGEGT. This CDR3 is built from 15 residues. The CDR3 spells CASSYAQSTSGTQYF. The CDR3 coding sequence is TGTGCCAGCAGTTACGCCCAATCGACCTCAGGCACGCAGTATTTT.

The chain links TRBV10-1 to TRBJ2-1, with D possibly being TRBD1 or TRBD2 (5 bases each). The germline V gene encodes CDR1 WNHNN and CDR2 SYGVQD (reference sequence). The CDR3 covers 13 residues. Trimming stripped 2 bases from V and 8 bases from J, with 10 bases between. The CDR3: CASSENVGDEQFF. CDR3 sequence (DNA): TGCGCCAGCAGTGAGAACGTGGGGGATGAGCAGTTCTTC.

The chain is built from TRBV15 and TRBJ2-3, with TRBD2 matching over 10 bases. The CDR3 contains 15 residues. Germline loops: CDR1 LNHNV, CDR2 YYDKDF (reference sequence). V lost 0 bases, J lost 7 bases, and 4 bases stayed unmatched. In nucleotides, the CDR3 is TGTGCCACCAGCAGAGATCAGCGGGAGGGATATACGCAGTATTTT. Protein: CATSRDQREGYTQYF.

This clonotype was found a few times. The rearrangement links TRBV7-2 to TRBJ2-5; D is unclear. Germline V CDR1 and CDR2: SGHTA, FQGNSA. The CDR3 consists of 12 residues. The V end lost 7 bases, the J end lost 1 base, and 7 bases lay between the germline ends. CDR3 in DNA: TGTGCCAGCACCAAGAGCCAAGAGACCCAGTACTTC. Its protein product is CASTKSQETQYF.

The chain uses TRBV6-2 or TRBV6-3 and TRBJ2-1; 9 bases match TRBD1. Trimming at V came to 6 bases and at J to 2 bases, leaving 2 bases not matched to a gene. Germline assignment: CDR1 MNHEY and CDR2 SVGEGT. The length of the CDR3 is 14 residues. The CDR3 protein is CASRTGGAYNEQFF. The CDR3 region has the DNA TGTGCCAGCAGGACAGGGGGGGCCTACAATGAGCAGTTCTTC.

This CDR3 is CATSDPGQGETNEKLFF. In DNA, the CDR3 is TGTGCCACCAGTGACCCGGGACAGGGGGAGACTAATGAAAAACTGTTTTTT. The rearrangement uses TRBV24-1 and TRBJ1-4, with 11 bases lining up with TRBD1. The CDR3 is 17 amino acids. V was pared by 4 bases and J by 2 bases, with 5 bases of the junction left unmatched. Germline lookup yields CDR1 KGHDR and CDR2 SFDVKD.

The sample holds a few counts of this clonotype. V usage is TRBV4-2 and J usage is TRBJ1-5; D is unresolved. The germline CDR1 and CDR2 sequences are LGHNA and YNFKEQ. V was pared by 0 bases and J by 1 base, with 7 bases between. The CDR3 loop spans 15 amino acids. This CDR3 is CASSQDPASNQPQHF. Written as DNA, the CDR3 is TGTGCCAGCAGCCAAGATCCGGCAAGCAATCAGCCCCAGCATTTT.

The chain has TRBV3-1 and TRBJ1-2; D not certain. Deletions cut 2 bases from V and 11 bases from J, with 18 bases between. The CDR3 contains 14 residues. CDR1 is LGHDT, CDR2 YNNKEL, per germline (reference sequence). CDR3 residues: CASSQYGQPFFYTF. In DNA, the CDR3 is TGTGCCAGCAGCCAATACGGCCAACCCTTTTTTTACACCTTC.

In this sample, this clonotype turned up many times. The rearrangement joins TRBV4-3 to TRBJ2-7, with D uncertain. CDR3 size: 15 residues. CDR1 is LGHNA, CDR2 YSLEER, per germline. V was shortened by 0 bases and J by 2 bases, with 11 bases between the two germline ends. CDR3 sequence: CASSQDSQAAYEQYF. As DNA, the CDR3 is TGCGCCAGCAGCCAAGATTCCCAGGCAGCCTACGAGCAGTACTTC.

The rearrangement links TRBV6-5 to TRBJ2-2; no definite D call. From germline, CDR1 is MNHEY and CDR2 SVGAGI. V was pared by 5 bases and J by 7 bases, with 8 bases between. This CDR3 is 12 amino acids long. CDR3 amino acids: CASSLSGGELFF. The CDR3 nucleotides read TGTGCCAGCAGTCTGAGTGGCGGGGAGCTGTTTTTT.

This rearrangement joins TRBV4-1 to TRBJ2-4; 8 positions agree with TRBD2. Germline trimming cut 2 bases from V and 0 bases from J; bases unmatched to any gene: 9. This CDR3 comprises 18 residues. Germline CDR1 MGHRA, CDR2 YSYEKL. The CDR3 DNA follows: TGCGCCAGCAGCCAATGGATCGGGGGGGACCTAGCCAAAAACATTCAGTACTTC. It translates to CASSQWIGGDLAKNIQYF.

CDR3 protein: CLGIMNTEAFF. The DNA of the CDR3 is TGCTTGGGGATAATGAACACTGAAGCTTTCTTT. The chain employs TRBV29-1 and TRBJ1-1; D not certain. CDR3 length: 11 residues. CDR1 and CDR2 from the germline V gene are SQVTM and ANQGSEA.

This clonotype was detected many times. V is TRBV24-1 and J is TRBJ2-1; 13 bases are a match to TRBD2. The CDR3 extends over 17 amino acids. After removal of 2 bases from V and 9 bases from J, the junction contained 9 bases not matched to a gene. CDR1 and CDR2 (germline): KGHDR, SFDVKD. This CDR3 reads CATSDSLGTSGIREQFF. CDR3 in DNA: TGTGCCACCAGTGATTCACTCGGGACTAGCGGGATCCGTGAGCAGTTCTTC.

This clonotype was detected only a few times. V gene TRBV21-1 combines with J gene TRBJ1-6. TRBV21-1 is listed as a pseudogene. This CDR3 spans 14 amino acids. CDR3 in DNA: TGTGCCAGTAATGGACGGAGTCCTAATTCACCCCTCCACTTT. It specifies CASNGRSPNSPLHF.

The V call is TRBV28, the J call TRBJ2-5; TRBD1 matches 8 bases. The CDR3 spans 13 residues. CDR1 MDHEN and CDR2 SYDVKM come from the germline V gene. Unmatched junction bases numbered 5, after V lost 8 bases and J lost 3 bases. The CDR3 sequence is CASRHRGEETQYF. CDR3 bases: TGTGCCAGCCGGCACAGGGGGGAAGAGACCCAGTACTTC. Full variable domain (missing parts from reference TRBV28 and TRBJ2-5): DVKVTQSSRYLVKRTGEKVFLECVQDMDHENMFWYRQDPGLGLRLIYFSYDVKMKEKGDIPEGYSVSREKKERFSLILESASTNQTSMYLCASRHRGEETQYFGPGTRLLVL.

This clonotype was detected only once. The chain combines TRBV14 with TRBJ2-2; TRBD2 agrees at 9 bases. V was clipped by 1 base and J by 4 bases; unmatched bases: 4. The CDR3 sequence is 16 residues long. Germline CDR1 and CDR2: SGHDN and FVKESK. For the CDR3, the DNA is TGTGCCAGCAGCCAAGGGACTAGCGTCAGCACCGGGGAGCTGTTTTTT. Translating it yields CASSQGTSVSTGELFF. Looking up the rest from reference TRBV14 and TRBJ2-2 gives the full variable domain: EAGVTQFPSHSVIEKGQTVTLRCDPISGHDNLYWYRRVMGKEIKFLLHFVKESKQDESGMPNNRFLAERTGGTYSTLKVQPAELEDSGVYFCASSQGTSVSTGELFFGEGSRLTVL.

This clonotype turned up a few times. The chain combines TRBV3-1 with TRBJ2-3; no clear D gene. Germline V gene sequence: CDR1 LGHDT, CDR2 YNNKEL (reference sequence). The CDR3 is 16 residues long. Trimming took off 8 bases at V and 0 bases at J, with 18 bases between the two ends. The CDR3 loop is CASAVVPVASTDTQYF. CDR3 nucleotides: TGTGCCAGCGCAGTCGTGCCCGTAGCAAGCACAGATACGCAGTATTTT.

This clonotype was detected a few times. Here the CDR3 DNA reads TGTGCCAGCAGTCCCTGGGGACAGGGACTCACTGAAGCTTTCTTT. Translation: CASSPWGQGLTEAFF. The V and J genes are TRBV28 and TRBJ1-1; 9 nucleotides match TRBD1. Germline V gene sequence: CDR1 MDHEN, CDR2 SYDVKM. With V trimmed by 5 bases and J by 4 bases, 8 bases remained unmatched. This CDR3 spans 15 amino acids. Based on the CDR3 plus reference TRBV28 and TRBJ1-1, the full variable domain is DVKVTQSSRYLVKRTGEKVFLECVQDMDHENMFWYRQDPGLGLRLIYFSYDVKMKEKGDIPEGYSVSREKKERFSLILESASTNQTSMYLCASSPWGQGLTEAFFGQGTRLTVV.

This clonotype was observed many times. The gene calls are TRBV7-2 and TRBJ2-7; tentative D call: TRBD1 (5 bases). CDR1 and CDR2 from the germline V gene are SGHTA and FQGNSA. The CDR3 is 13 residues long. Trimming stripped 5 bases from V and 3 bases from J, with 11 bases between. CDR3 coding DNA: TGTGCCAGCAGCCACAGGCTGAACTACGAGCAGTACTTC. Protein product: CASSHRLNYEQYF.

This clonotype was seen a few times. The chain uses TRBV20-1 and TRBJ1-1; D is unresolved. CDR1 is DFQATT and CDR2 is SNEGSKA in the germline V gene (reference sequence). CDR3 length: 14 residues. V was clipped by 4 bases and J by 2 bases, with 14 bases between them. The CDR3 protein is CSATREQTNTEAFF. CDR3 coding DNA: TGCAGTGCTACTAGGGAACAGACAAACACTGAAGCTTTCTTT.